This TCR beta chain is from a study of cytotoxic CD8 clonotypes in ibrutinib-treated CLL. Study-level background: Median treatment time before response sampling was eleven to twelve months, range 6 to 36.

On this clone: Its antigen is not known.

Findings and limits, study-wide: Clonality (at baseline) was higher than in age-matched healthy donors and tracked circulating CD8+ T-cell counts.

Libraries were prepared by immunoSEQ multiplex PCR; TCRdb keeps only in-frame clonotypes and omits some of them. The sample lists 270,000 or so clones; approximately 76% were seen once. Investigators sourced 1.5 to 2 micrograms of genomic DNA from cryopreserved PBMCs for TCR beta libraries. The material was PBMCs, obtained at disease progression, from a patient treated with ibrutinib. This TCR came from a human donor with chronic lymphocytic leukemia.

The CDR3 region has the DNA TGTGCCAGCAGCGCCATACCGGGACAGGGCTCCTACGAGCAGTACTTC. This codes for CASSAIPGQGSYEQYF. The V call is TRBV7-9, the J call TRBJ2-7; 9 bases match TRBD1. The J segment lost 0 bases and the V segment lost 5 bases, leaving 8 bases of the junction unmatched. This CDR3 region has 16 residues. Germline V CDR1 and CDR2: SEHNR, FQNEAQ (reference sequence).